This T cell receptor beta chain was retrieved from a study of vaccination effects on CD4 cells after COVID-19. Background on the study: Following the second dose by a median of 72 days, the post-vaccine samples were obtained.

Antigen-specific CD4+ T cells expanded by the ViraFEST assay with viral peptide pools were then sequenced. Scientists isolated CD4+ T cells after a roughly ten-day culture period ended. As their vaccination, participants received two doses of either BNT162b2 or mRNA-1273. According to the study, vaccine recipients showed no prior SARS-CoV-2 infection and negative nucleocapsid antibodies. Roughly 1.9 million PBMC were placed in each well, which was supplemented with approximately 9.2 IU/ml IL-2 and around 9.9 ug/ml peptides. A half-medium replacement with IL-2 medium was carried out on days 3 and 7. Of note for this clone: What it binds is unknown.

The CDR3 runs 21 residues. Germline V gene sequence: CDR1 MNHEY, CDR2 SVGEGT. V shed 2 bases, J shed 2 bases, and the junction held 15 bases outside the gene matches. Clones were sequenced by immunoSEQ multiplex PCR, and TCRdb holds only the in-frame ones, with some missing. This sample carries about 72,000 clones, around 81% of them seen once, and the ten largest clones take 1.2%. The receptor was isolated from a human donor who received a COVID-19 vaccine. The source was CD4+ T cells from PBMCs cultured with HCoV-229E spike peptides, collected after COVID-19 vaccination. The J gene is TRBJ2-3, the V gene TRBV6-2 or TRBV6-3; 14 nucleotides line up with TRBD2. CDR3 sequence: CASSYPPGLAGAPPFTDTQYF. CDR3 coding DNA: TGTGCCAGCAGTTACCCCCCGGGACTAGCGGGGGCGCCACCCTTCACAGATACGCAGTATTTT.